This T cell receptor (beta chain) was sequenced for a study of blood T cells in healthy people across ages. V dropped 7 bases and J dropped 5; count of bases not matched to a gene: 12. The germline V gene encodes CDR1 SQVTM and CDR2 ANQGSEA. CDR3 size: 14 residues. Drawing of peripheral blood yielded approximately 10 milliliters from each donor. This clonotype was observed at least ten times. The authors ran a second PCR of about 6 to 11 cycles using a sample-barcoded 5' primer and a J-beta primer mix. Each of the cDNA molecules was tagged by a template-switch adaptor with 12 random nucleotides. Via MiXCR, TCRdb re-called the 5' RACE reads, giving one row per CDR3 protein. The profile covers 1.5 million to 2 million distinct CDR3 sequences, with around 50% appearing a single time and 2.1% taken by the ten largest.

The sequenced material came from blood. This receptor was obtained from a woman aged 40 to 50 in good health. The rearrangement uses TRBV29-1 and TRBJ2-5; TRBD1 matches 8 bases. CDR3 sequence reads: CSAGRTGFLETQYF. CDR3 nucleotide sequence: TGCAGCGCTGGACGGACAGGGTTCCTGGAGACCCAGTACTTC.